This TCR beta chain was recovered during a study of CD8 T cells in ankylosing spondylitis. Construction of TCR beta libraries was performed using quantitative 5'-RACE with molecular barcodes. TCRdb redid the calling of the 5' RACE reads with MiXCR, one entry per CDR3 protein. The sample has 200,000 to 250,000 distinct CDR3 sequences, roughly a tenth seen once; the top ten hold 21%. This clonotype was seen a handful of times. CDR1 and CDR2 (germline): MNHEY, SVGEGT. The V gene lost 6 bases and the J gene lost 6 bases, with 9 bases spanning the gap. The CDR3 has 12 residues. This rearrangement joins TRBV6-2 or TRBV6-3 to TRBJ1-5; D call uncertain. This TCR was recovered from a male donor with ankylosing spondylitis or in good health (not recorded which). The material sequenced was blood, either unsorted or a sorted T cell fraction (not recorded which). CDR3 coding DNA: TGTGCCAGCAGCCCGGACGGTCAGCCCCAGCATTTT. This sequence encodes CASSPDGQPQHF.